The sequence of this T cell receptor beta chain was determined in a study of Graves' ophthalmopathy and Graves' hyperthyroidism. Findings and caveats of the study: Most expanded clonotypes from thyroid (those above 0.001 frequency) were also found in blood. Classification of ophthalmopathy versus stable hyperthyroidism by a 13-signature model yielded just under 90% sensitivity and just under 83% specificity.

Deletions cut 4 bases from V and 5 bases from J, with 11 bases between. CDR3 length: 13 residues. Germline V gene sequence: CDR1 MNHNS, CDR2 SASEGT. RNA transcripts served as template for amplifying TCR beta CDR3 sequences. RT-PCR with HTBI primers came first, then second-round multiplex PCR. One entry per CDR3 protein, called by TCRdb with MiXCR from the multiplex PCR reads. This sample has about 590,000 distinct CDR3 sequences, with roughly 40% found just once. This clonotype has only a few counts. No antigen is known for it. This chain connects TRBV6-1 to TRBJ2-5; TRBD1 might be the D (6 bases). The receptor was derived from an adult man with Graves' hyperthyroidism. Material: peripheral blood or thyroid tissue (not recorded which). The CDR3 bases are TGTGCCAGCAGTGCACAGGGTGGGGAGACCCAGTACTTC. It is translated as CASSAQGGETQYF.